This T cell receptor (beta chain) stems from a study of blood T cell repertoires in COVID-19. For the study at large: Donors in the United States, Italy and Spain gave samples during acute or convalescent COVID-19. PBMCs, B-cell-depleted T cells, or T cells provided the cDNA or gDNA that made up the material.

Germline loops: CDR1 MNHEY, CDR2 SVGAGI. V dropped 6 bases and J dropped 2 bases, with 14 bases sitting between them. There are 14 residues in the CDR3. Authors' data handling: From reference gene primer amplification, estimates of nucleated cell counts were derived. Method: immunoSEQ multiplex PCR; TCRdb's copy keeps in-frame clones and lacks some. Clone size and V and J calls were adopted from that table, with D and trimming inferred from the DNA. The table shows approximately 670,000 clones, with 90% occurring only once. The material sequenced was peripheral blood. The sequence came from a woman between 18 and 30 years old with acute or convalescent COVID-19. This chain joins TRBV6-5 and TRBJ2-7; the D gene is possibly TRBD1 (6 bases). The CDR3 nucleotides are TGTGCCAGCAGGGGGGCCCAGGGGCCCTACGAGCAGTACTTC. It yields the protein CASRGAQGPYEQYF.